Detailed here is one T cell receptor beta chain. This record comes from a study of blood T cell repertoires in COVID-19. Cohorts were assigned according to the clinical history that participants reported. This table comes from immunoSEQ multiplex PCR, and its TCRdb copy is limited to in-frame clones, with some not included. The sample includes 250,000 to 350,000 clones, 85% to 90% seen only once; the top ten take approximately 4.3%. This CDR3 contains 12 residues. CDR1 and CDR2 (germline): MDHEN, SYDVKM. V lost 6 bases and J lost 5, with 8 bases in between. The sequenced sample was PBMCs or T cells enriched from blood (not recorded which). The chain has TRBV28 and TRBJ1-5, with D unclear. The receptor comes from a woman aged 18-30 years with acute COVID-19. As DNA, the CDR3 is TGTGCCAGCAGAGGAGAATATCAGCCCCAGCATTTT. As protein: CASRGEYQPQHF.